The 29 T cell receptor beta chains presented below share a single source sample, sequenced in a study of cytomegalovirus exposure and HLA in healthy donors. The PCR employed 60 Vbeta primers together with 13 Jbeta primers. The method was immunoSEQ multiplex PCR; TCRdb's version includes in-frame clones alone and lacks a portion of them. The sample's table shows more than 95,000 clones. Sequencing was performed on PBMCs. All receptors derive from a man aged 18 to 30 in good health and CMV-seronegative.

CDR3 sequence reads: CASSESRPERGYTF. In DNA, the CDR3 is TGTGCCAGCAGCGAGTCCCGCCCTGAACGGGGCTACACCTTC. This chain uses TRBV9 with TRBJ1-2; D unclear. Trimming left V 3 bases short and J 8 bases short, with 17 bases between. The CDR3 is made up of 14 amino acids. CDR1 is SGDLS and CDR2 is YYNGEE in the germline V gene. Supplemented by reference TRBV9 and TRBJ1-2, the full variable domain reads DSGVTQTPKHLITATGQRVTLRCSPRSGDLSVYWYQQSLDQGLQFLIQYYNGEERAKGNILERFSAQQFPDLHSELNLSSLELGDSALYFCASSESRPERGYTFGSGTRLTVV.

This chain connects TRBV7-9 to TRBJ2-1; 9 bases agree with TRBD2. The germline CDR1 and CDR2 sequences are SEHNR and FQNEAQ (reference sequence). The CDR3 is made up of 15 amino acids. V shed 5 bases and J 3 bases; nucleotides not matched to a gene: 5. CDR3 protein: CASSKSGGLYNEQFF. The DNA for the CDR3 is TGTGCCAGCAGCAAAAGCGGGGGGCTCTACAATGAGCAGTTCTTC.

V and J are TRBV6-1 and TRBJ2-7; D perhaps matches TRBD1 (5 bases). V lost 6 bases and J lost 4, with 10 bases in between. Germline CDR1 reads MNHNS; CDR2 reads SASEGT. The CDR3 has 12 amino acids. CDR3 residues: CASRATGYEQYF. The CDR3 DNA follows: TGTGCCAGCAGGGCTACAGGATACGAGCAGTACTTC.

This chain uses TRBV29-1 with TRBJ2-3; 10 bases align to TRBD2. V lost 6 bases and J lost 1; bases outside the gene matches: 7. CDR1 is SQVTM, CDR2 ANQGSEA, per germline. The CDR3 is made up of 15 amino acids. The CDR3 spells CSVNPSGSRTDTQYF. CDR3 nucleotide sequence: TGCAGCGTGAACCCTAGCGGGAGTCGCACAGATACGCAGTATTTT.

The rearrangement links TRBV7-8 to TRBJ1-1, with 7 bases fitting TRBD1. Unmatched junction bases numbered 5, after V lost 0 bases and J lost 1 base. The CDR3 covers 16 residues. In germline, CDR1 is SGHVS, CDR2 FQNEAQ. The CDR3 DNA is TGTGCCAGCAGCTTAGCTACAGGGGACGCGAACACTGAAGCTTTCTTT. It yields the protein CASSLATGDANTEAFF.

J is TRBJ2-2 and V is TRBV6-5; tentative D call: TRBD2 (5 bases). The CDR3 is made up of 12 amino acids. The V end was cut by 2 bases, the J end by 7 bases, with 5 bases between. The germline V gene has CDR1 MNHEY and CDR2 SVGAGI. CDR3 amino acids: CASSYGSGELFF. The CDR3 coding sequence is TGTGCCAGCAGTTACGGGAGCGGGGAGCTGTTTTTT.

The CDR3 spells CASSDPYTDTQYF. Here the CDR3 DNA reads TGTGCCAGCAGTGACCCCTACACAGATACGCAGTATTTT. J is TRBJ2-3 and V is TRBV6-4, with D uncertain. The CDR3 totals 13 residues. The germline gives CDR1 MRHNA, CDR2 SNTAGT. Trimming cost V 2 bases and J 2 bases, with 5 bases left between them.

The CDR3 region has the DNA TGTGCCATCAGTGGGACTAGCGAAAGCTCCTACGAGCAGTACTTC. Its translation is CAISGTSESSYEQYF. The rearrangement uses TRBV10-3 and TRBJ2-7, with TRBD2 identical over 9 bases. V lost 4 bases to trimming and J lost 0 bases; unmatched junction nucleotides: 4. CDR1 ENHRY and CDR2 SYGVKD come from the germline V gene. CDR3 length equals 15 residues.

The chain uses TRBV7-9 and TRBJ1-5, with D perhaps TRBD1 (5 bases). Trimming took 7 bases from V and 0 from J, leaving 13 bases between them. Germline V gene data show CDR1 as SEHNR and CDR2 as FQNEAQ (reference sequence). The CDR3 extends over 15 amino acids. The CDR3 sequence: CASTSQGDSNQPQHF. DNA for the CDR3: TGTGCCAGCACCTCCCAAGGGGATAGCAATCAGCCCCAGCATTTT.

This chain connects TRBV6-6 to TRBJ2-7; D unresolved. V lost 0 bases and J lost 6, with 6 bases in between. The CDR3 length is 12 residues. In germline, CDR1 is MNHNY, CDR2 SVGAGI (reference sequence). The CDR3 coding sequence is TGTGCCAGCAGTTACTCGACTGCCGAGCAGTACTTC. Translating it yields CASSYSTAEQYF.

The chain uses TRBV19 and TRBJ2-7; 8 bases fit TRBD1. The CDR3 sequence is 14 residues long. The germline CDR1 and CDR2 sequences are LNHDA and SQIVND (reference sequence). V was clipped by 4 bases and J by 5 bases; unmatched bases: 7. DNA of the CDR3: TGTGCCAGTAGTAGAGTCGACAGGGGACACGAGCAGTACTTC. Its translation: CASSRVDRGHEQYF.

The genes are TRBV30 and TRBJ1-2, with TRBD1 identical over 7 bases. CDR3 size: 10 residues. With V trimmed by 5 bases and J by 11 bases, 5 bases remained unmatched. Germline CDR1 reads GTSNPN; CDR2 reads SVGIG (reference sequence). CDR3 DNA: TGTGCCTGGGGGACAGTCGGTTACACCTTC. Encoded protein: CAWGTVGYTF.

The CDR3 DNA reads TGCGCCAGCAGCCCAGGTGACACTGAAGCTTTCTTT. It yields the protein CASSPGDTEAFF. The chain uses TRBV10-2 and TRBJ1-1, with unresolved D. V was shortened by 6 bases and J by 3 bases, with 8 bases between the two germline ends. This CDR3 contains 12 residues. The germline CDR1 and CDR2 sequences are WSHSY and SAAADI.

This chain connects TRBV19 to TRBJ2-3; 12 bases align to TRBD2. Trimming removed 8 bases from V and 2 bases from J; junction bases left unmatched: 5. The V gene's germline CDR1 is LNHDA and CDR2 SQIVND (reference sequence). This CDR3 is built from 15 residues. The CDR3 region is CASGRTSGDTDTQYF. CDR3 bases: TGTGCCAGTGGCCGGACTAGCGGGGACACAGATACGCAGTATTTT.

The gene calls are TRBV5-4 and TRBJ2-1, with D unresolved. The CDR3 has 14 residues. Deletions cut 1 base from V and 5 bases from J, with 10 bases between. Looked up from germline, CDR1 is SGHNT and CDR2 is YYREEE (reference sequence). The CDR3 sequence is CASSLTDANNEQFF. The CDR3 region has the DNA TGTGCCAGCAGCTTGACTGATGCCAACAATGAGCAGTTCTTC.

The V and J genes are TRBV5-1 and TRBJ2-3; 11 bases fit TRBD2. V lost 0 bases, J lost 5 bases, and 2 bases stayed unmatched. CDR1 and CDR2 from the germline V gene are SGHRS and YFSETQ. The CDR3 is made up of 15 amino acids. The chain's CDR3 is CASSLVLAGGDTQYF. CDR3 bases: TGCGCCAGCAGCTTGGTGCTAGCGGGAGGAGATACGCAGTATTTT.

The V gene is TRBV11-2, the J gene TRBJ1-1; 7 positions match TRBD1. Trimming took 5 bases from V and 5 from J; bases not matched to a gene: 11. The CDR3 totals 15 residues. CDR1 is SGHAT, CDR2 FQNNGV, per germline. CDR3 nucleotide sequence: TGTGCCAGCAGCGCCCGACAGGGCTCTAGTACTGAAGCTTTCTTT. Its translation is CASSARQGSSTEAFF.

The chain carries TRBV7-9 and TRBJ2-7, with unresolved D. The germline gives CDR1 SEHNR, CDR2 FQNEAQ (reference sequence). V gave up 5 bases and J gave up 0 bases, with 8 bases separating them. The CDR3 length is 13 residues. CDR3 sequence (DNA): TGTGCCAGCAGCGGTAGCAACTCCTACGAGCAGTACTTC. It translates to CASSGSNSYEQYF.

The rearrangement uses TRBV5-1 and TRBJ2-7; D uncertain. V lost 4 bases, J lost 0 bases, and 17 bases lay in between. The germline gives CDR1 SGHRS, CDR2 YFSETQ. This CDR3 is built from 16 residues. The CDR3 DNA is TGCGCCAGCAGCATACGCTCCTTGGAGCGCTCCTACGAGCAGTACTTC. Translated, it gives CASSIRSLERSYEQYF.

The chain employs TRBV5-1 and TRBJ2-5; D is undetermined. Trimming stripped 0 bases from V and 5 bases from J, with 8 bases between. The CDR3 sequence is 13 residues long. CDR1 is SGHRS and CDR2 is YFSETQ in the germline V gene. CDR3 region: CASSLVLMETQYF. CDR3 bases: TGCGCCAGCAGCTTGGTATTAATGGAGACCCAGTACTTC.

The chain is built from TRBV9 and TRBJ2-1, with D unclear. Germline V gives CDR1 SGDLS, CDR2 YYNGEE. V lost 3 bases and J lost 7, with 14 bases in between. This CDR3 has 14 amino acids. The CDR3 region has the DNA TGTGCCAGCAGCGCCACTCGCCTAGGAAATGAGCAGTTCTTC. Its translation: CASSATRLGNEQFF.

The chain links TRBV28 to TRBJ1-5; D perhaps matches TRBD1 (6 bases). Germline CDR1 reads MDHEN; CDR2 reads SYDVKM. The V end lost 5 bases, the J end lost 0 bases, and 35 bases lay between the germline ends. This CDR3 region has 23 residues. The CDR3 is CASSQHLKLGQRPLTYSNQPQHF. In DNA form, the CDR3 reads TGTGCCAGCAGTCAGCACCTTAAATTGGGACAAAGACCACTTACCTATAGCAATCAGCCCCAGCATTTT.

The chain recombines TRBV5-1 with TRBJ2-7; tentatively, D is TRBD2 (6 bases). Trimming stripped 0 bases from V and 0 bases from J, with 13 bases between. The length of the CDR3 is 16 residues. Germline CDR1 SGHRS, CDR2 YFSETQ. The DNA for the CDR3 is TGCGCCAGCAGCTTGGGACTAGTATCGAACTCCTACGAGCAGTACTTC. Translating it yields CASSLGLVSNSYEQYF. The entire variable domain, with the rest obtained from reference TRBV5-1 and TRBJ2-7, is as follows: KAGVTQTPRYLIKTRGQQVTLSCSPISGHRSVSWYQQTPGQGLQFLFEYFSETQRNKGNFPGRFSGRQFSNSRSEMNVSTLELGDSALYLCASSLGLVSNSYEQYFGPGTRLTVT.

The rearrangement links TRBV5-6 to TRBJ2-5; 7 bases are a match to TRBD1. Gene TRBJ2-7 matches the end of the DNA better, so the J call may be wrong. Per the germline V gene, CDR1 is SGHDT and CDR2 is YYEEEE. The CDR3 has 15 residues. The CDR3 coding sequence is TGTGCCAGCAGCTTGACGGCAGGGGGAAATTACGAGCAGTACTTC. This codes for CASSLTAGGNYEQYF.

The V gene is TRBV9, the J gene TRBJ2-3; 7 bases fit TRBD2. With V trimmed by 3 bases and J by 1 base, 5 bases remained unmatched. The CDR3 runs to 15 residues. The V gene's germline CDR1 is SGDLS and CDR2 YYNGEE. CDR3 protein: CASSERLAGTDTQYF. The CDR3 DNA reads TGTGCCAGCAGCGAGAGACTAGCAGGCACAGATACGCAGTATTTT.

This chain links TRBV9 with TRBJ2-1, with D hard to call. Germline V gene data show CDR1 as SGDLS and CDR2 as YYNGEE. The CDR3 is 12 residues long. The V end was cut by 1 base, the J end by 9 bases, with 8 bases between. DNA of the CDR3: TGTGCCAGCAGCGTATCCAGAGGTGAGCAGTTCTTC. Amino acid sequence: CASSVSRGEQFF.

The rearrangement joins TRBV4-2 to TRBJ2-7, with 7 bases matching TRBD2. The CDR3 covers 13 residues. Germline lookup yields CDR1 LGHNA and CDR2 YNFKEQ. With V trimmed by 0 bases and J by 7 bases, 3 bases remained unmatched. The CDR3 region is CASSQDWREEQYF. The CDR3 DNA is TGTGCCAGCAGCCAAGATTGGCGGGAGGAGCAGTACTTC.

V is TRBV18 and J is TRBJ1-3; 7 positions agree with TRBD1. V shed 3 bases and J 0 bases; nucleotides not matched to a gene: 5. Germline assignment: CDR1 KGHSH and CDR2 LQKENI. The CDR3 is made up of 16 amino acids. The CDR3 protein is CASSPQQGTSGNTIYF. As DNA, the CDR3 is TGTGCCAGCTCACCCCAACAGGGGACCTCTGGAAACACCATATATTTT. Drawing the rest from reference TRBV18 and TRBJ1-3, the complete variable domain is NAGVMQNPRHLVRRRGQEARLRCSPMKGHSHVYWYRQLPEEGLKFMVYLQKENIIDESGMPKERFSAEFPKEGPSILRIQQVVRGDSAAYFCASSPQQGTSGNTIYFGEGSWLTVV.

The chain has TRBV19 and TRBJ1-5; D gene ambiguous. The length of the CDR3 is 14 residues. Germline V gives CDR1 LNHDA, CDR2 SQIVND (reference sequence). V lost 0 bases, J lost 6 bases, and 9 bases lay in between. The CDR3, as DNA: TGTGCCAGTAGTATAGATGGAGAGGCTCAGCCCCAGCATTTT. It codes for CASSIDGEAQPQHF.